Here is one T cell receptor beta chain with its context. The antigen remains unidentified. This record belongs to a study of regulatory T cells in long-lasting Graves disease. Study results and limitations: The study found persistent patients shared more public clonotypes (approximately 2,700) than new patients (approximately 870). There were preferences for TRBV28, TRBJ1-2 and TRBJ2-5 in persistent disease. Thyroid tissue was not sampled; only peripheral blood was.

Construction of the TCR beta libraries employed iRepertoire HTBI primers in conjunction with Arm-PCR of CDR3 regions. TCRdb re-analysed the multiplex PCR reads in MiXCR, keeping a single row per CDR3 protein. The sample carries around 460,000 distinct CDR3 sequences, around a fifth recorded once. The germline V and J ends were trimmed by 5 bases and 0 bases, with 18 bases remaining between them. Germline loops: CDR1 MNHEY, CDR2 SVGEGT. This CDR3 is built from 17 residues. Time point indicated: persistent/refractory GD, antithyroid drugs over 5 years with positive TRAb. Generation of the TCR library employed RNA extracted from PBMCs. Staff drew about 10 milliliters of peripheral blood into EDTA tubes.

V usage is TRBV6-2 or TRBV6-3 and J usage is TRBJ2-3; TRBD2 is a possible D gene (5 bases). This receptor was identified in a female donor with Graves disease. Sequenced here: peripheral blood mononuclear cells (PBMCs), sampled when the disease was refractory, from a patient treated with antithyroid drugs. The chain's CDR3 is CASSEVPTGVSTDTQYF. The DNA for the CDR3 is TGTGCCAGCAGTGAAGTCCCGACCGGGGTTAGCACAGATACGCAGTATTTT.